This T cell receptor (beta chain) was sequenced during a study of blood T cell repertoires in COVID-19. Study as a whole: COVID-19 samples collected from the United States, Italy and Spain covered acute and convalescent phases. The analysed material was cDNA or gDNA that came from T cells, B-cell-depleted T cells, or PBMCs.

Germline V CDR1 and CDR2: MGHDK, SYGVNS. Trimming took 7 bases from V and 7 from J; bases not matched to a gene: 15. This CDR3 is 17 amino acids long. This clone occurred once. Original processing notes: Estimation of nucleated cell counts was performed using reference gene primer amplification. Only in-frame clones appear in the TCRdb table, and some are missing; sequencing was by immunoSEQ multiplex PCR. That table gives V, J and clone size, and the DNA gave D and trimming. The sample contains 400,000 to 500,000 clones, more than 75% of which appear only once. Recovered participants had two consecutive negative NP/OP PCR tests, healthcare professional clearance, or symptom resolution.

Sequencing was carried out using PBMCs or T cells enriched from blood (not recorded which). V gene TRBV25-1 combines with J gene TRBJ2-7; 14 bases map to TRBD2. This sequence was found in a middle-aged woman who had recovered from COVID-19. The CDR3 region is CASNPPGTSGSLYEQYF. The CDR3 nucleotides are TGTGCCAGCAACCCCCCCGGGACTAGCGGGAGTTTGTATGAGCAGTACTTC.